A single sample gave rise to the 22 T cell receptor beta chains below, sequenced in a study of identical twins. TCRdb processed the 5' RACE reads anew with MiXCR; each CDR3 protein has one entry. The sample comprises under 300,000 distinct CDR3 sequences, around an eighth of which are singletons, and 8.5% to 10% rests with the top ten. Specimen: memory (CD45RO+) T cells sorted from blood. The receptors here all came from a woman aged 18-35 years in good health.

This clonotype was counted only a few times. The chain recombines TRBV20-1 with TRBJ2-5; weak D call: TRBD1 (6 bases). The germline V and J ends were trimmed by 0 bases and 0 bases, with 11 bases remaining between them. The CDR3 has 15 amino acids. CDR1 and CDR2 from the germline V gene are DFQATT and SNEGSKA (reference sequence). The CDR3 protein is CSARDPKGDQETQYF. CDR3 DNA: TGCAGTGCTAGAGATCCAAAGGGGGACCAAGAGACCCAGTACTTC.

The V call is TRBV10-3, the J call TRBJ1-1; D might be TRBD1 (6 bases). Germline V gene lookup returns CDR1 ENHRY and CDR2 SYGVKD. Trimming stripped 2 bases from V and 11 bases from J, with 15 bases between. The CDR3 covers 13 residues. CDR3: CAISEIEGGVAFF. DNA for the CDR3: TGTGCCATCAGTGAGATAGAGGGGGGGGTTGCTTTCTTT.

The chain has TRBV7-2 and TRBJ2-7, with 8 bases aligning to TRBD2. Per the germline V gene, CDR1 is SGHTA and CDR2 is FQGNSA. The CDR3 runs 17 residues. V was clipped by 4 bases and J by 6 bases; unmatched bases: 17. CDR3 region: CASSSGDWTSRYLEQYF. CDR3 bases: TGTGCCAGCAGCTCGGGGGACTGGACTAGCCGATATCTCGAGCAGTACTTC.

This clonotype was detected a few times. The chain employs TRBV6-1 and TRBJ1-4; no definite D call. Germline CDR1 is MNHNS and CDR2 is SASEGT. V gave up 5 bases and J gave up 5 bases, with 15 bases separating them. The CDR3 has 15 residues. The CDR3 reads CASSNGRRRNEKLFF. DNA of the CDR3: TGTGCCAGCAGTAATGGGAGGCGAAGGAATGAAAAACTGTTTTTT.

The J gene is TRBJ2-7, the V gene TRBV5-5; TRBD2 aligns across 7 bases. The CDR3 is 14 residues long. Germline CDR1 SGHKS, CDR2 YYEKEE (reference sequence). After removal of 4 bases from V and 0 bases from J, the junction contained 4 bases not matched to a gene. CDR3 residues: CASSGGDFSYEQYF. The CDR3 region has the DNA TGTGCCAGCAGCGGGGGGGACTTCTCCTACGAGCAGTACTTC.

This chain uses TRBV5-1 with TRBJ2-2; perhaps TRBD2 as D (5 bases). V shed 0 bases and J shed 7 bases, with 7 bases lying between them. CDR1 is SGHRS, CDR2 YFSETQ, per germline. The CDR3 consists of 13 residues. The CDR3 sequence is CASSLVEGGELFF. The CDR3 DNA follows: TGCGCCAGCAGCTTGGTCGAGGGCGGGGAGCTGTTTTTT.

This clonotype was picked up a small number of times. The V and J genes are TRBV20-1 and TRBJ1-2, with no clear D. Trimming took 3 bases from V and 8 from J, leaving 13 bases between them. Germline loops: CDR1 DFQATT, CDR2 SNEGSKA (reference sequence). The CDR3 consists of 12 residues. The CDR3 sequence is CSARGPAEGYTF. Here the CDR3 DNA reads TGCAGTGCTAGGGGCCCGGCGGAGGGCTACACCTTC.

This clonotype was seen a handful of times. The V and J genes are TRBV12-3 or TRBV12-4 and TRBJ1-2, with D tentatively TRBD1 (6 bases). Trimming removed 5 bases from V and 2 bases from J, with 21 bases in between. The CDR3 is 17 residues long. The CDR3 DNA follows: TGTGCCAGCAGTCGAAGTGGGGCAGGGGCGAAAAACTATGGCTACACCTTC. Translated: CASSRSGAGAKNYGYTF.

This clonotype was picked up a small number of times. V and J are TRBV6-1 and TRBJ1-1, with D possibly TRBD1 on 5 matching bases. Germline V gives CDR1 MNHNS, CDR2 SASEGT. V was shortened by 6 bases and J by 4 bases, with 15 bases between the two germline ends. The CDR3 length is 14 residues. The chain's CDR3 is CASRGWGSGTEAFF. The CDR3 bases are TGTGCCAGCAGGGGCTGGGGGAGCGGCACTGAAGCTTTCTTT.

This clonotype has just a few counts. V and J are TRBV29-1 and TRBJ2-5, with D unresolved. Germline V gene lookup returns CDR1 SQVTM and CDR2 ANQGSEA. There are 14 residues in the CDR3. Trimming cost V 2 bases and J 5 bases, with 15 bases left between them. CDR3 coding DNA: TGCAGCGTTGAACCGGCACCCCGGGCGGAGACCCAGTACTTC. The encoded protein is CSVEPAPRAETQYF.

This clonotype has more than one count but fewer than ten. The chain recombines TRBV20-1 with TRBJ1-5, with D possibly TRBD1 on 6 matching bases. Looked up from germline, CDR1 is DFQATT and CDR2 is SNEGSKA (reference sequence). The V end was cut by 5 bases, the J end by 7 bases, with 21 bases between. The CDR3 spans 15 residues. The CDR3 DNA reads as TGCAGTGCTCTCCGCGGCGGGGGGCAGGGACAGCCCCAGCATTTT. Translating it yields CSALRGGGQGQPQHF.

The chain joins TRBV2 to TRBJ2-7; D not resolved. Trimming removed 2 bases at V and 7 bases at J, with 6 bases between. The length of the CDR3 is 11 residues. Germline V gene sequence: CDR1 SNHLY, CDR2 FYNNEI. The CDR3 nucleotides read TGTGCCAGCAGTGAACCGGATGAGCAGTACTTC. Translated, it gives CASSEPDEQYF.

This clonotype was observed a few times. The V gene is TRBV5-1, the J gene TRBJ1-1; possibly TRBD1 for D (5 bases). V lost 3 bases and J 0 bases, leaving 9 bases between the germline ends. The CDR3 extends over 14 amino acids. CDR1 is SGHRS and CDR2 is YFSETQ in the germline V gene. The CDR3 nucleotides are TGCGCCAGCAGCTGGGGGGGAATGAACACTGAAGCTTTCTTT. Translation: CASSWGGMNTEAFF.

In its sample, this clonotype was seen many times. The J gene is TRBJ2-1, the V gene TRBV10-3, with 8 bases aligning to TRBD2. The ends lost 7 bases at V and 6 bases at J; junction bases unmatched: 5. The CDR3 covers 13 residues. The V gene's germline CDR1 is ENHRY and CDR2 SYGVKD. CDR3 bases: TGTGCCATCATGGCAAGCGGGGGCAATGAGCAGTTCTTC. It is translated as CAIMASGGNEQFF.

This clonotype was observed many times. V gene TRBV10-3 combines with J gene TRBJ2-1; D is unclear. V lost 2 bases, J lost 6 bases, and 11 bases lay in between. Germline-derived CDR1 and CDR2 are ENHRY and SYGVKD. The CDR3 is made up of 14 amino acids. CDR3 sequence: CAISEANLLNEQFF. The CDR3 coding sequence is TGTGCCATCAGTGAGGCCAATCTCCTCAATGAGCAGTTCTTC.

This clonotype occurred a few times. The rearrangement links TRBV18 to TRBJ2-5, with D uncertain. With 0 bases removed from V and 5 bases from J, the gap between germline ends came to 4 bases. The CDR3 spans 12 residues. Germline V gene sequence: CDR1 KGHSH, CDR2 LQKENI. This CDR3 reads CASSPPSETQYF. Here the CDR3 DNA reads TGTGCCAGCTCACCACCTTCGGAGACCCAGTACTTC.

There are a few counts of this clonotype. The chain joins TRBV20-1 to TRBJ2-1; 10 bases agree with TRBD2. The V gene end was trimmed by 4 bases and the J gene end by 2 bases; junction bases not matched to a gene: 8. Germline V gene lookup returns CDR1 DFQATT and CDR2 SNEGSKA (reference sequence). The CDR3 is 16 amino acids. The CDR3, as DNA: TGCAGTGCTATATGGACGGGACTAGCGACCTACAATGAGCAGTTCTTC. Its protein product is CSAIWTGLATYNEQFF.

The chain combines TRBV11-2 with TRBJ2-1; TRBD2 matches 9 bases. The ends lost 2 bases at V and 2 bases at J; junction bases unmatched: 4. This CDR3 contains 16 residues. Germline V gene data show CDR1 as SGHAT and CDR2 as FQNNGV. In DNA, the CDR3 is TGTGCCAGCAGCTTACTTAGCGGGAGCACCTACAATGAGCAGTTCTTC. Translation gives CASSLLSGSTYNEQFF. Based on the CDR3 plus reference TRBV11-2 and TRBJ2-1, the full variable domain is EAGVAQSPRYKIIEKRQSVAFWCNPISGHATLYWYQQILGQGPKLLIQFQNNGVVDDSQLPKDRFSAERLKGVDSTLKIQPAKLEDSAVYLCASSLLSGSTYNEQFFGPGTRLTVL.

V usage is TRBV7-2 and J usage is TRBJ1-5, with TRBD1 as a possible D gene (6 bases). The germline V gene has CDR1 SGHTA and CDR2 FQGNSA. V lost 5 bases and J lost 3, with 11 bases in between. The CDR3 consists of 14 residues. CDR3 bases: TGTGCCAGCAGCGATACAGGGCTCAATCAGCCCCAGCATTTT. It translates to CASSDTGLNQPQHF.

This clonotype has just a few counts. The V call is TRBV6-2 or TRBV6-3, the J call TRBJ2-7; 12 bases align to TRBD2. The CDR3 totals 15 residues. Germline values: CDR1 MNHEY, CDR2 SVGEGT. V lost 10 bases, J lost 4 bases, and 11 bases stayed unmatched. CDR3 protein: CATTSGGNPLYEQYF. The DNA of the CDR3 is TGTGCCACCACTAGCGGGGGGAACCCACTATACGAGCAGTACTTC.

J is TRBJ2-1 and V is TRBV20-1, with D hard to call. The ends were cut back, 5 bases at V and 5 bases at J, with 13 bases in the middle. The CDR3 runs 13 residues. From germline, CDR1 is DFQATT and CDR2 SNEGSKA (reference sequence). CDR3 protein: CSAPRHQDNEQFF. For the CDR3, the DNA is TGCAGTGCTCCCCGCCACCAGGACAATGAGCAGTTCTTC.

The V gene is TRBV20-1, the J gene TRBJ2-5, with 8 bases that match TRBD2. CDR1 DFQATT and CDR2 SNEGSKA come from the germline V gene (reference sequence). This CDR3 comprises 13 residues. V gave up 7 bases and J gave up 5 bases; unmatched junction bases: 9. CDR3 amino acids: CSVEAGDRETQYF. DNA for the CDR3: TGCAGTGTAGAAGCGGGAGACCGTGAGACCCAGTACTTC.